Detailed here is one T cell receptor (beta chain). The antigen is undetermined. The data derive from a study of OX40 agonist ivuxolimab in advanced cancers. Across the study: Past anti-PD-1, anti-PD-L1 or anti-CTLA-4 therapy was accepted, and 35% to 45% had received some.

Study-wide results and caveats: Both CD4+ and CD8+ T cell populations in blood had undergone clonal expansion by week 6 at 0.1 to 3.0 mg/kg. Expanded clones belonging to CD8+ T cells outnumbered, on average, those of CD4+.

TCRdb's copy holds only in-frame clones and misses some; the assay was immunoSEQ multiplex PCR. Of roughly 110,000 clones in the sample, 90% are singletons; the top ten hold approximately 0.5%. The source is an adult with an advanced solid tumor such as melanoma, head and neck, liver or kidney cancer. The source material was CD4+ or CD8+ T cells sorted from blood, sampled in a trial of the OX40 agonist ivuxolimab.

In DNA, the CDR3 is TGTGCCAGCAGCCTACCGGGTCGGGTAGAGACCCAGTACTTC. Protein sequence: CASSLPGRVETQYF. This chain uses TRBV7-8 with TRBJ2-5; D is unclear. The CDR3 spans 14 residues. Germline CDR1 reads SGHVS; CDR2 reads FQNEAQ. The V end was cut by 5 bases, the J end by 4 bases, with 14 bases between.